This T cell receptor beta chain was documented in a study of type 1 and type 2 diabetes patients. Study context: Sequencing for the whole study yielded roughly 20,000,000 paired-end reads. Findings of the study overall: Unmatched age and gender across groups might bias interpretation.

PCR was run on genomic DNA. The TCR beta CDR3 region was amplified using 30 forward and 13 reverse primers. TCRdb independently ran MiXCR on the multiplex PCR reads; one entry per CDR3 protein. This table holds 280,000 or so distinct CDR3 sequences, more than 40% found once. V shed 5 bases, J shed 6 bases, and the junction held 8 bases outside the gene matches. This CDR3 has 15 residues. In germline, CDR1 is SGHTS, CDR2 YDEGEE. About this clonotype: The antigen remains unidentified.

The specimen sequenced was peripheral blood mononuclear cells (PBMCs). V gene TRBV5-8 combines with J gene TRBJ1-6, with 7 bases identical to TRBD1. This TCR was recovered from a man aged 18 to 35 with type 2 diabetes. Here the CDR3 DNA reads TGTGCCAGCAGGCAGGGTCGGGACAGTAATTCACCCCTCCACTTT. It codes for CASRQGRDSNSPLHF.